These T cell receptor beta chains were read from a single sample in a study of Ad26.COV2.S vaccination and SARS-CoV-2 variants. Profiling relied on immunoSEQ multiplex PCR, and the TCRdb table lists in-frame clones only, not all of them. The table includes approximately 480,000 clones, around nine tenths detected once. The source was peripheral blood, collected in a trial of Ad26.COV2.S vaccine versus placebo. These receptors all come from a person aged 18 to 65 who received the Ad26.COV2.S COVID-19 vaccine or a placebo. Both conserved end residues are part of each CDR3. A D gene is named only where the DNA matches it firmly. Size is stated for part of the rows, as once, few or many counts, or as a class when the clone is expanded.

D gene: TRBD2; J gene: TRBJ2-3; clone size: -; V gene: TRBV3-1/TRBV3-2; CDR3 protein: CASSQETLAEADTQYF; CDR3 DNA: TGTGCCAGCAGCCAAGAGACACTAGCGGAGGCAGATACGCAGTATTTT
D gene: -; J gene: TRBJ2-1; clone size: once; V gene: TRBV4-2; CDR3 protein: CASSRDWNEQFF; CDR3 DNA: TGTGCCAGCAGCCGAGACTGGAATGAGCAGTTCTTC
D gene: -; J gene: TRBJ1-2; clone size: -; V gene: TRBV20-1; CDR3 protein: CRAPDVYGYTF; CDR3 DNA: TGCAGAGCTCCCGACGTATATGGCTACACCTTC
D gene: -; J gene: TRBJ2-5; clone size: -; V gene: TRBV18; CDR3 protein: CASSPLGGAARQETQYF; CDR3 DNA: TGTGCCAGCTCACCACTTGGGGGAGCGGCGAGACAAGAGACCCAGTACTTC
D gene: TRBD2; J gene: TRBJ2-1; clone size: -; V gene: TRBV7-3; CDR3 protein: CASSLAPRGGEQFF; CDR3 DNA: TGTGCCAGCAGCTTAGCCCCCCGCGGGGGGGAGCAGTTCTTC
D gene: TRBD1; J gene: TRBJ1-2; clone size: -; V gene: TRBV28; CDR3 protein: CAILGQNYGYTF; CDR3 DNA: TGTGCCATTTTGGGACAGAACTATGGCTACACCTTC
D gene: TRBD2; J gene: TRBJ2-7; clone size: -; V gene: TRBV5-6; CDR3 protein: CASSLVWGGEQYF; CDR3 DNA: TGTGCCAGCAGCTTGGTTTGGGGGGGCGAGCAGTACTTC
D gene: -; J gene: TRBJ1-2; clone size: -; V gene: TRBV30; CDR3 protein: CAWSVLEGYGYTF; CDR3 DNA: TGTGCCTGGAGTGTACTGGAGGGCTATGGCTACACCTTC
D gene: -; J gene: TRBJ2-3; clone size: -; V gene: TRBV3-1/TRBV3-2; CDR3 protein: CASSQAGGPSGTDTQYF; CDR3 DNA: TGTGCCAGCAGCCAGGCCGGGGGGCCGAGCGGCACAGATACGCAGTATTTT
D gene: TRBD2; J gene: TRBJ2-5; clone size: -; V gene: TRBV28; CDR3 protein: CASMVRESETQYF; CDR3 DNA: TGTGCCAGCATGGTGCGGGAGTCAGAGACCCAGTACTTC
D gene: -; J gene: TRBJ2-7; clone size: -; V gene: TRBV5-1; CDR3 protein: CASSSDRPAYEQYF; CDR3 DNA: TGCGCCAGCAGCTCGGACCGGCCGGCCTACGAGCAGTACTTC
D gene: TRBD1; J gene: TRBJ1-5; clone size: -; V gene: TRBV28; CDR3 protein: CAGTPQGVPESAQHF; CDR3 DNA: TGTGCCGGTACCCCGCAGGGGGTCCCCGAGTCAGCCCAGCATTTT
D gene: -; J gene: TRBJ1-2; clone size: -; V gene: TRBV7-6; CDR3 protein: CASSLSSAGYGYTF; CDR3 DNA: TGTGCCAGCAGCTTAAGTTCTGCGGGGTATGGCTACACCTTC
D gene: TRBD2; J gene: TRBJ2-2; clone size: once; V gene: TRBV28; CDR3 protein: CASSLSGLARYGELFF; CDR3 DNA: TGTGCCAGCAGTTTATCGGGACTAGCTAGATATGGGGAGCTGTTTTTT
D gene: TRBD2; J gene: TRBJ2-7; clone size: -; V gene: TRBV5-1; CDR3 protein: CASSFRPRTSGRSAYEQYF; CDR3 DNA: TGCGCCAGCAGCTTCCGCCCCAGAACTAGCGGGAGGTCGGCCTACGAGCAGTACTTC
D gene: -; J gene: TRBJ2-5; clone size: -; V gene: TRBV3-1/TRBV3-2; CDR3 protein: CASSRVPGTETQYF; CDR3 DNA: TGTGCCAGCAGCCGGGTGCCAGGGACGGAGACCCAGTACTTC
D gene: -; J gene: TRBJ2-5; clone size: -; V gene: TRBV5-4; CDR3 protein: CASSFRSQHETQYF; CDR3 DNA: TGTGCCAGCAGCTTTAGGTCCCAGCATGAGACCCAGTACTTC
D gene: -; J gene: TRBJ2-1; clone size: -; V gene: TRBV7-2; CDR3 protein: CASSLAHYNEQFF; CDR3 DNA: TGTGCCAGCAGCTTAGCCCATTACAATGAGCAGTTCTTC
D gene: -; J gene: TRBJ2-1; clone size: -; V gene: TRBV19; CDR3 protein: CASSTGSGGVIEQFF; CDR3 DNA: TGTGCCAGTAGTACGGGCAGCGGTGGGGTTATAGAGCAGTTCTTC
D gene: -; J gene: TRBJ2-7; clone size: once; V gene: TRBV4-3; CDR3 protein: CASSQEYSTYEQYF; CDR3 DNA: TGCGCCAGCAGCCAGGAATACAGTACCTACGAGCAGTACTTC
D gene: TRBD2; J gene: TRBJ2-7; clone size: -; V gene: TRBV19; CDR3 protein: CASRKRSGRAVEQYF; CDR3 DNA: TGTGCCAGTAGGAAACGAAGCGGGAGGGCCGTCGAGCAGTACTTC
D gene: TRBD1; J gene: TRBJ2-7; clone size: -; V gene: TRBV6-2/TRBV6-3; CDR3 protein: CASSYAGQVREQYF; CDR3 DNA: TGTGCCAGCAGTTACGCGGGACAGGTACGCGAGCAGTACTTC
D gene: TRBD2; J gene: TRBJ2-5; clone size: -; V gene: TRBV7-3; CDR3 protein: CASSAQLSLKTGGGAQYF; CDR3 DNA: TGTGCCAGCAGCGCACAACTATCGCTGAAGACTGGCGGGGGGGCCCAGTACTTC
D gene: -; J gene: TRBJ1-1; clone size: once; V gene: TRBV19; CDR3 protein: CASSNPRGGWTNTEAFF; CDR3 DNA: TGTGCCAGTAGCAACCCGCGGGGAGGGTGGACGAACACTGAAGCTTTCTTT
D gene: -; J gene: TRBJ1-2; clone size: -; V gene: TRBV19; CDR3 protein: CASSIDPGFGYTF; CDR3 DNA: TGTGCCAGTAGTATAGATCCAGGGTTTGGCTACACCTTC
D gene: TRBD2; J gene: TRBJ2-2; clone size: few; V gene: TRBV6-2/TRBV6-3; CDR3 protein: CASSYSFLAGAGELFF; CDR3 DNA: TGTGCCAGCAGTTACTCTTTCCTAGCGGGAGCCGGGGAGCTGTTTTTT
D gene: -; J gene: TRBJ2-3; clone size: -; V gene: TRBV7-2; CDR3 protein: CASRPQADTQYF; CDR3 DNA: TGTGCCAGCCGCCCCCAGGCAGATACGCAGTATTTT
D gene: -; J gene: TRBJ2-1; clone size: few; V gene: TRBV29-1; CDR3 protein: CSVAGSTYNEQFF; CDR3 DNA: TGCAGCGTTGCTGGATCCACATACAATGAGCAGTTCTTC
D gene: -; J gene: TRBJ2-7; clone size: -; V gene: TRBV6-5; CDR3 protein: CASSYSIGLSSYEQYF; CDR3 DNA: TGTGCCAGCAGTTACTCGATAGGGTTGAGCTCCTACGAGCAGTACTTC
D gene: TRBD1; J gene: TRBJ1-1; clone size: -; V gene: TRBV5-6; CDR3 protein: CASSITGGMNTEAFF; CDR3 DNA: TGTGCCAGCAGCATTACAGGGGGTATGAACACTGAAGCTTTCTTT
D gene: -; J gene: TRBJ2-7; clone size: -; V gene: TRBV27; CDR3 protein: CASSLGPGYVYEQYF; CDR3 DNA: TGTGCCAGCAGTTTAGGGCCGGGCTACGTGTACGAGCAGTACTTC
D gene: -; J gene: TRBJ1-1; clone size: -; V gene: TRBV3-1/TRBV3-2; CDR3 protein: CASSYLWGLNSEAFF; CDR3 DNA: TGTGCCAGCAGCTACTTGTGGGGGCTAAACTCTGAAGCTTTCTTT
D gene: -; J gene: TRBJ1-4; clone size: once; V gene: TRBV6-6; CDR3 protein: CASSYLGGNEKLFF; CDR3 DNA: TGTGCCAGCAGTTACTTGGGGGGTAACGAAAAACTGTTTTTT
D gene: -; J gene: TRBJ1-4; clone size: once; V gene: TRBV7-2; CDR3 protein: CASSPGGGGTTNEKLFF; CDR3 DNA: TGTGCCAGCAGCCCGGGGGGCGGGGGGACAACTAATGAAAAACTGTTTTTT
D gene: -; J gene: TRBJ2-2; clone size: -; V gene: TRBV21-1; CDR3 protein: CASSKPGLAGVTDTGELFF; CDR3 DNA: TGTGCCAGCAGCAAACCGGGACTAGCGGGAGTGACGGACACCGGGGAGCTGTTTTTT
D gene: TRBD2; J gene: TRBJ2-4; clone size: -; V gene: TRBV5-1; CDR3 protein: CASSLEERGNIQYF; CDR3 DNA: TGCGCCAGCAGCTTGGAGGAGCGGGGAAACATTCAGTACTTC
D gene: -; J gene: TRBJ1-1; clone size: -; V gene: TRBV19; CDR3 protein: CASKLLLPGTEAFF; CDR3 DNA: TGTGCCAGTAAGCTTTTATTACCAGGCACTGAAGCTTTCTTT
D gene: -; J gene: TRBJ1-6; clone size: -; V gene: TRBV6-5; CDR3 protein: CASRAANSPLHF; CDR3 DNA: TGTGCCAGCAGAGCAGCTAATTCACCCCTCCACTTT
D gene: TRBD2; J gene: TRBJ2-1; clone size: -; V gene: TRBV5-1; CDR3 protein: CASSPGLAGGLVLNNEQFF; CDR3 DNA: TGCGCCAGCAGCCCGGGACTAGCGGGAGGGCTCGTTCTCAACAATGAGCAGTTCTTC
D gene: TRBD1; J gene: TRBJ1-5; clone size: -; V gene: TRBV19; CDR3 protein: CASSDTPGTASNQPQHF; CDR3 DNA: TGTGCCAGTAGCGATACCCCCGGGACAGCAAGCAATCAGCCCCAGCATTTT
D gene: TRBD1; J gene: TRBJ1-1; clone size: -; V gene: TRBV28; CDR3 protein: CATGQGDDTEAFF; CDR3 DNA: TGTGCCACCGGACAGGGGGATGACACTGAAGCTTTCTTT
D gene: TRBD2; J gene: TRBJ2-4; clone size: -; V gene: TRBV7-2; CDR3 protein: CASSPVYPSGRAKNIQYF; CDR3 DNA: TGTGCCAGCAGCCCAGTATACCCTAGCGGGAGGGCCAAAAACATTCAGTACTTC